Listed here are 21 T cell receptor beta chains from one sample, sequenced in a study of shared clonotypes between healthy human individuals. The protocol was immunoSEQ multiplex PCR, while the TCRdb copy is restricted to in-frame clones and leaves out a portion. The sample records around 1.6 million clones, 95% to 99% being singletons. The sample consisted of naive CD4+ T cells sorted from blood. Subset indicated: CD45RA+ positively selected. These receptors came from a man younger than 45 in good health.

This chain connects TRBV5-1 to TRBJ2-1; 7 bases are shared with TRBD1. V was pared by 7 bases and J by 2 bases, with 12 bases of the junction left unmatched. Germline values: CDR1 SGHRS, CDR2 YFSETQ. CDR3 length: 16 residues. CDR3 coding DNA: TGCGCCAGCTATTTTAGGGCAGGGGGTGCCTACAATGAGCAGTTCTTC. Translating gives CASYFRAGGAYNEQFF.

This clone has a handful of counts. Distinct nucleotide sequences in the sample also encode this CDR3. The CDR3 is CASSPTATNEKLFF. DNA for the CDR3: TGTGCCAGCTCACCGACAGCAACTAATGAAAAACTGTTTTTT. The chain joins TRBV18 to TRBJ1-4, with D possibly matching TRBD1 (5 bases). CDR1 and CDR2 from the germline V gene are KGHSH and LQKENI. The CDR3 sequence is 14 residues long. The V end lost 3 bases, the J end lost 0 bases, and 5 bases lay between the germline ends.

Written as DNA, the CDR3 is TGTGCCAGCAGTTTCCCAGGGAGTGGCGGAGCGTCCAGGGAGCAGTTCTTC. Translated, it gives CASSFPGSGGASREQFF. The chain has TRBV25-1 and TRBJ2-1; D may be TRBD1 or TRBD2 (5 bases each). Trimming removed 5 bases at V and 10 bases at J, with 27 bases between. CDR3 size: 17 residues. Germline values: CDR1 MGHDK, CDR2 SYGVNS.

This chain connects TRBV27 to TRBJ1-3; TRBD1 agrees at 9 bases. The V gene's germline CDR1 is MNHEY and CDR2 SMNVEV (reference sequence). CDR3 length equals 15 residues. Germline trimming cut 3 bases from V and 4 bases from J; bases unmatched to any gene: 4. The CDR3 coding sequence is TGTGCCAGCAGTTTGACTGGACAGGGGGGAAACACCATATATTTT. Translating it yields CASSLTGQGGNTIYF.

CDR3 in amino acids: CASSPGTPRDGYTF. CDR3 nucleotides: TGTGCCAGCAGCCCCGGGACCCCGAGGGATGGCTACACCTTC. The chain uses TRBV5-6 and TRBJ1-2; perhaps TRBD1 as D (5 bases). CDR1 and CDR2 (germline): SGHDT, YYEEEE. This CDR3 contains 14 residues. V gave up 4 bases and J gave up 6 bases, with 16 bases separating them.

This sequence joins TRBV6-5 and TRBJ2-7; perhaps D is TRBD1 or TRBD2 (6 bases each). The V end lost 0 bases, the J end lost 3 bases, and 15 bases lay between the germline ends. Per the germline V gene, CDR1 is MNHEY and CDR2 is SVGAGI. The CDR3 totals 16 residues. The CDR3 DNA reads TGTGCCAGCAGTTACTCGGGGGCTAGCGAGAGCTACGAGCAGTACTTC. Its translation: CASSYSGASESYEQYF.

This chain joins TRBV29-1 and TRBJ2-3; 8 bases match TRBD2. The CDR3 sequence is 14 residues long. Unmatched junction bases numbered 11, after V lost 6 bases and J lost 6 bases. Germline values: CDR1 SQVTM, CDR2 ANQGSEA. CDR3 loop: CSVGPGLGMDTQYF. For the CDR3, the DNA is TGCAGCGTGGGGCCGGGACTAGGTATGGATACGCAGTATTTT.

This clone was detected once. The chain combines TRBV30 with TRBJ2-1; TRBD2 matches 9 bases. The V gene's germline CDR1 is GTSNPN and CDR2 SVGIG (reference sequence). This CDR3 region has 15 residues. J was trimmed by 1 base and V by 4 bases; bases with no gene match: 5. The CDR3 loop reads CAWTGTSFSYNEQFF. CDR3 bases: TGTGCCTGGACCGGGACTAGCTTTTCCTACAATGAGCAGTTCTTC.

The rearrangement joins TRBV6-1 to TRBJ1-2; D is undetermined. V shed 3 bases and J shed 0 bases, with 8 bases lying between them. There are 14 residues in the CDR3. The germline gives CDR1 MNHNS, CDR2 SASEGT. Written as DNA, the CDR3 is TGTGCCAGCAGTGAGAGTACAGCTAACTATGGCTACACCTTC. Protein product: CASSESTANYGYTF.

J is TRBJ1-2 and V is TRBV19; 9 bases agree with TRBD1. V shed 7 bases and J 8 bases; nucleotides not matched to a gene: 20. The CDR3 is 17 residues long. Germline V gives CDR1 LNHDA, CDR2 SQIVND (reference sequence). CDR3 DNA: TGTGCCAGTACTAGGACAGGGGCCCTTCCACCCGATGGAGGCTACACCTTC. It is translated as CASTRTGALPPDGGYTF.

On this clone: This specimen includes other DNA sequences encoding the same CDR3. The chain recombines TRBV6-5 with TRBJ2-7; no reliable D call. CDR1 is MNHEY, CDR2 SVGAGI, per germline. V dropped 3 bases and J dropped 4 bases, with 4 bases sitting between them. This CDR3 contains 11 residues. As DNA, the CDR3 is TGTGCCAGCAGTTATAAGTACGAGCAGTACTTC. It yields the protein CASSYKYEQYF.

The rearrangement joins TRBV27 to TRBJ2-3; 9 bases fit TRBD2. J gave up 2 bases and V 7 bases, and 16 bases lay outside the gene matches. The CDR3 length is 18 residues. Germline CDR1 and CDR2: MNHEY and SMNVEV (reference sequence). CDR3 nucleotide sequence: TGTGCCAGCACCCACATGAGGCTAGCGGGGCTGCACACAGATACGCAGTATTTT. Amino acids: CASTHMRLAGLHTDTQYF.

This chain links TRBV4-2 with TRBJ1-2; no clear D. Trimming took 6 bases from V and 4 from J, leaving 15 bases between them. Germline CDR1 is LGHNA and CDR2 is YNFKEQ. The CDR3 loop spans 14 amino acids. As DNA, the CDR3 is TGTGCCAGCAGTCCCCGGCGCGGCGGCTATGGCTACACCTTC. Translation: CASSPRRGGYGYTF.

V gene TRBV30 combines with J gene TRBJ1-5; possibly TRBD1 for D (6 bases). Trimming left V 0 bases short and J 7 bases short, with 10 bases between. Germline loops: CDR1 GTSNPN, CDR2 SVGIG (reference sequence). CDR3 size: 13 residues. For the CDR3, the DNA is TGTGCCTGGAGTGTACAGGGCAGCCAGCCCCAGCATTTT. Amino acid sequence: CAWSVQGSQPQHF.

The J gene is TRBJ2-1, the V gene TRBV10-3; D could derive from TRBD1 or TRBD2 (5 bases each). There are 14 residues in the CDR3. Germline CDR1 and CDR2: ENHRY and SYGVKD. The germline V and J ends were trimmed by 6 bases and 4 bases, with 13 bases remaining between them. The CDR3 region has the DNA TGTGCCATCAGCCGGGACGCTTCGTACAATGAGCAGTTCTTC. It is translated as CAISRDASYNEQFF.

The genes are TRBV6-1 and TRBJ2-7, with 9 nucleotides matching TRBD2. V gave up 0 bases and J gave up 5 bases; unmatched junction bases: 11. The germline V gene encodes CDR1 MNHNS and CDR2 SASEGT. The CDR3 is made up of 17 amino acids. The CDR3 DNA reads as TGTGCCAGCAGTGAAGCCGACTTAGGACTAGCGCGGCACGAGCAGTACTTC. This gives the protein CASSEADLGLARHEQYF.

As for this clone: Other DNA sequences in this specimen translate into the identical CDR3. The chain is built from TRBV11-2 and TRBJ2-3; D is ambiguous. Trimming shortened V by 2 bases and J by 0 bases, and 6 bases separated the two germline ends. The CDR3 is 14 amino acids. Looked up from germline, CDR1 is SGHAT and CDR2 is FQNNGV. The DNA of the CDR3 is TGTGCCAGCAGCTTATCCGGAAGCACAGATACGCAGTATTTT. Translation gives CASSLSGSTDTQYF.

This rearrangement joins TRBV2 to TRBJ2-5; TRBD1 aligns across 9 bases. This CDR3 is built from 15 residues. Losses at the gene ends were 3 bases for V and 5 bases for J; bases not matched to a gene: 7. The germline CDR1 and CDR2 sequences are SNHLY and FYNNEI. The CDR3 sequence: CASSDQTGGLETQYF. CDR3 DNA: TGTGCCAGCAGTGATCAAACAGGGGGCTTGGAGACCCAGTACTTC. The full variable domain, completed using reference TRBV2 and TRBJ2-5, is EPEVTQTPSHQVTQMGQEVILRCVPISNHLYFYWYRQILGQKVEFLVSFYNNEISEKSEIFDDQFSVERPDGSNFTLKIRSTKLEDSAMYFCASSDQTGGLETQYFGPGTRLLVL.

The J gene is TRBJ2-3, the V gene TRBV19, with 7 bases matching TRBD2. The V gene's germline CDR1 is LNHDA and CDR2 SQIVND (reference sequence). The length of the CDR3 is 14 residues. J lost 1 base, V lost 9 bases, and 7 bases had no gene match. The CDR3 spells CARRAGLGTDTQYF. CDR3 nucleotides: TGTGCCAGACGAGCGGGGCTGGGCACAGATACGCAGTATTTT. Based on the CDR3 plus reference TRBV19 and TRBJ2-3, the full variable domain is DGGITQSPKYLFRKEGQNVTLSCEQNLNHDAMYWYRQDPGQGLRLIYYSQIVNDFQKGDIAEGYSVSREKKESFPLTVTSAQKNPTAFYLCARRAGLGTDTQYFGPGTRLTVL.

The gene calls are TRBV7-8 and TRBJ1-1, with D perhaps TRBD1 (5 bases). Trimming left V 3 bases short and J 7 bases short, with 9 bases between. The V gene's germline CDR1 is SGHVS and CDR2 FQNEAQ. The CDR3 contains 12 residues. In DNA form, the CDR3 reads TGTGCCAGCAGCTTCGACAGAGTTGAAGCTTTCTTT. Protein: CASSFDRVEAFF.

The chain couples TRBV10-1 to TRBJ1-1, with a weak D call TRBD1 (5 bases). CDR3 size: 13 residues. V lost 5 bases, J lost 5 bases, and 12 bases lay in between. CDR1 is WNHNN, CDR2 SYGVQD, per germline (reference sequence). The CDR3 loop reads CASSRQPGTEAFF. The CDR3, as DNA: TGCGCCAGCAGTCGACAGCCGGGGACTGAAGCTTTCTTT.